This entry concerns a single TCR beta chain. Authors' data handling: For nucleated cells, counts were estimated from reference gene primer amplification. This table comes from immunoSEQ multiplex PCR, and its TCRdb copy is limited to in-frame clones, with some not included. The V and J calls and the clone size are those of that table, but D and trimming were determined from the DNA. This sample carries around 140,000 clones, 70% to 90% of them seen once, and the ten largest clones take about 1.7%. This sample was included in a study of blood T cell repertoires in COVID-19. Material: peripheral blood. The sequence came from a man between 65 and 85 years old with acute or convalescent COVID-19.

The CDR3 DNA follows: TGTGCCAGCAGCCCGGGACAGGGGGCTCCCGGGGAGCTGTTTTTT. Translating gives CASSPGQGAPGELFF. The rearrangement links TRBV6-6 to TRBJ2-2, with 12 bases that match TRBD1. In germline, CDR1 is MNHNY, CDR2 SVGAGI (reference sequence). Trimming removed 6 bases from V and 6 bases from J; junction bases left unmatched: 5. This CDR3 spans 15 amino acids.